The 11 T cell receptor beta chains presented below share a single source sample, sequenced in a study of shared clonotypes between healthy human individuals (TCRdb year 2020). Library prep was done by the immunoSEQ multiplex PCR assay. Imported from immuneACCESS, the table was reduced by TCRdb to in-frame sequences with V and J called. These copies leave out some clones; in studies compared against another copy, an unresolved V gene accounts for under half, and the cause of the remainder is not known. Counted in this sample were roughly 2.5 million clones; 85% to 95% of them appeared once. Of the sample, 0.14% falls within the top ten clones. The sample consisted of naive CD4+ T cells sorted from blood. This specimen's cell subset or site label, interpreted: CD45RA+ positively selected. These receptor sequences come from a man between 18 and 29 years old in good health.

The chain couples TRBV5-1 to TRBJ2-5; either TRBD1 or TRBD2 may supply D (5 bases each). This CDR3 contains 16 residues. Looked up from germline, CDR1 is SGHRS and CDR2 is YFSETQ. Trimming removed 3 bases at V and 2 bases at J, with 17 bases between. CDR3 in amino acids: CASSSAGTTRQETQYF. Written as DNA, the CDR3 is TGCGCCAGCAGCTCCGCCGGGACCACCAGGCAAGAGACCCAGTACTTC. Drawing the rest from reference TRBV5-1 and TRBJ2-5, the complete variable domain is KAGVTQTPRYLIKTRGQQVTLSCSPISGHRSVSWYQQTPGQGLQFLFEYFSETQRNKGNFPGRFSGRQFSNSRSEMNVSTLELGDSALYLCASSSAGTTRQETQYFGPGTRLLVL.

The chain carries TRBV4-1 and TRBJ2-2, with 13 bases that match TRBD2. The CDR3 runs 16 residues. CDR1 and CDR2 (germline): MGHRA, YSYEKL. V trimming: 2 bases; J trimming: 8 bases; junction bases outside the gene matches: 5. CDR3 sequence: CASSQSGTSGDGELFF. As DNA, the CDR3 is TGCGCCAGCAGCCAATCGGGGACTAGCGGGGATGGGGAGCTGTTTTTT.

The V and J genes are TRBV6-1 and TRBJ2-1; 10 bases agree with TRBD2. Per germline, CDR1 MNHNS and CDR2 SASEGT. After removal of 0 bases from V and 3 bases from J, the junction contained 5 bases not matched to a gene. CDR3 length: 17 residues. The CDR3 is CASSEAQAGGRYNEQFF. The CDR3 nucleotides are TGTGCCAGCAGTGAAGCGCAAGCGGGGGGGCGCTACAATGAGCAGTTCTTC.

This clone was found once. The chain uses TRBV27 and TRBJ2-7; 7 bases match TRBD1. Germline V lookup: CDR1 MNHEY, CDR2 SMNVEV (reference sequence). The ends lost 2 bases at V and 6 bases at J; junction bases unmatched: 7. The CDR3 runs 14 residues. The CDR3 loop is CASSLRDSSTEQYF. In DNA, the CDR3 is TGTGCCAGCAGTTTAAGGGACAGCTCGACCGAGCAGTACTTC.

The CDR3 DNA reads as TGTGCCAGCAGTGAGCTTTCACAGGGGGGTCAGCCCCAGCATTTT. Residues: CASSELSQGGQPQHF. The genes are TRBV6-1 and TRBJ1-5, with 8 bases aligning to TRBD1. There are 15 residues in the CDR3. The trim removed 3 bases at V and 6 bases at J, leaving 7 bases unmatched. Germline lookup yields CDR1 MNHNS and CDR2 SASEGT.

This clone came up once. The chain combines TRBV7-8 with TRBJ2-1; D uncertain. There are 12 residues in the CDR3. Trimming cost V 6 bases and J 13 bases, with 16 bases left between them. Germline CDR1 is SGHVS and CDR2 is FQNEAQ. The DNA of the CDR3 is TGTGCCAGCAGGTCACATCCCGGTAACCAGTTCTTC. Encoded protein: CASRSHPGNQFF.

This clone was observed a few times. This chain joins TRBV11-2 and TRBJ2-7, with 9 bases identical to TRBD2. This CDR3 spans 15 amino acids. Germline V gene lookup returns CDR1 SGHAT and CDR2 FQNNGV. V lost 0 bases and J lost 8; bases outside the gene matches: 8. CDR3 nucleotides: TGTGCCAGCAGCTTAGATAGCGGGGGACGTGGGCAGCAGTACTTC. As protein: CASSLDSGGRGQQYF.

This chain connects TRBV6-1 to TRBJ2-1; D call uncertain. Germline assignment: CDR1 MNHNS and CDR2 SASEGT. The CDR3 contains 10 residues. The germline V and J ends were trimmed by 6 bases and 10 bases, with 7 bases remaining between them. The chain's CDR3 is CASSLREQFF. Here the CDR3 DNA reads TGTGCCAGCAGCTTGAGGGAGCAGTTCTTC.

The rearrangement links TRBV5-4 to TRBJ1-1, with D perhaps TRBD1 (5 bases). CDR1 SGHNT and CDR2 YYREEE come from the germline V gene (reference sequence). This CDR3 has 15 residues. Trimming removed 4 bases from V and 1 base from J, with 14 bases in between. The chain's CDR3 is CASSQVGGGNTEAFF. The DNA of the CDR3 is TGTGCCAGCAGCCAGGTAGGCGGGGGGAACACTGAAGCTTTCTTT.

This chain links TRBV29-1 with TRBJ2-5, with TRBD2 matching 7 bases. The J call is uncertain, as TRBJ2-7 better fits the DNA end. Per the germline V gene, CDR1 is SQVTM and CDR2 is ANQGSEA. The CDR3 runs to 12 residues. For the CDR3, the DNA is TGCAGCGTTGGAACTGGACTAGACGAGCAGTACTTC. It codes for CSVGTGLDEQYF.

This rearrangement joins TRBV30 to TRBJ2-3; 14 bases are shared with TRBD2. The J segment lost 5 bases and the V segment lost 2 bases, leaving 6 bases of the junction unmatched. This CDR3 has 16 amino acids. Germline CDR1 GTSNPN, CDR2 SVGIG (reference sequence). The CDR3, as DNA: TGTGCCTGGAGTCCTGGACTAGCGGGGGGAATAGATACGCAGTATTTT. Protein: CAWSPGLAGGIDTQYF.